A selection of T cell receptor beta chains follows, all from one sample in a study of CD8 T cells in ankylosing spondylitis. TCRdb redid the calling of the 5' RACE reads with MiXCR, one entry per CDR3 protein. The sample includes some 130,000 distinct CDR3 sequences, 6% to 8% of them seen just once. The sequenced material came from blood, either unsorted or a sorted T cell fraction (not recorded which). Source of these receptors: a female donor with ankylosing spondylitis or in good health (not recorded which). Both conserved end residues are part of each CDR3. A D gene is named only where the DNA matches it firmly. Part of the rows lack a size; the others show once, few, many or a class for expanded clones.

abundance: many; v_gene: TRBV20-1; j_gene: TRBJ2-5; d_gene: TRBD2; CDR3nt: TGCAGTGTCGAGCGGGGACAAGAGACCCAGTACTTC; CDR3aa: CSVERGQETQYF
abundance: -; v_gene: TRBV6-1; j_gene: TRBJ1-2; d_gene: -; CDR3nt: TGTGCCAGCATTGCCTCGGGCCCAGCTTATGGCTACACCTTC; CDR3aa: CASIASGPAYGYTF
abundance: many; v_gene: TRBV20-1; j_gene: TRBJ1-1; d_gene: -; CDR3nt: TGCAGTGCTAGAAGTGGGGACACTGAAGCTTTCTTT; CDR3aa: CSARSGDTEAFF
abundance: many; v_gene: TRBV20-1; j_gene: TRBJ1-2; d_gene: TRBD1; CDR3nt: TGCAGTGCTGAGGACAGGGGTGGGGGCTACACCTTC; CDR3aa: CSAEDRGGGYTF
abundance: many; v_gene: TRBV5-6; j_gene: TRBJ1-1; d_gene: -; CDR3nt: TGTGCCAGCAGTTTTGTCGCTGTGAACACTGAAGCTTTCTTT; CDR3aa: CASSFVAVNTEAFF
abundance: many; v_gene: TRBV4-2; j_gene: TRBJ1-5; d_gene: -; CDR3nt: TGTGCCAGCAGCCAAGTCTCCGGAAGCAATCAGCCCCAGCATTTT; CDR3aa: CASSQVSGSNQPQHF
abundance: many; v_gene: TRBV28; j_gene: TRBJ2-7; d_gene: -; CDR3nt: TGTGCCAGCAGTTTCAATGGCCTCTCCTACGAGCAGTACTTC; CDR3aa: CASSFNGLSYEQYF
abundance: many; v_gene: TRBV6-1; j_gene: TRBJ2-5; d_gene: -; CDR3nt: TGTGCCAGCAGCAATGGCTTCAGGACAATCCAAGAGACCCAGTACTTC; CDR3aa: CASSNGFRTIQETQYF
abundance: many; v_gene: TRBV7-2; j_gene: TRBJ2-5; d_gene: -; CDR3nt: TGTGCCAGCAGTCCCTACCAAGAGACCCAGTACTTC; CDR3aa: CASSPYQETQYF
abundance: few; v_gene: TRBV6-2/TRBV6-3; j_gene: TRBJ2-1; d_gene: TRBD2; CDR3nt: TGTGCCAGCAGCGCCCGGGGTAGCGGGGGGGCCGGTTTTCGTTACAATGAGCAGTTCTTC; CDR3aa: CASSARGSGGAGFRYNEQFF
abundance: -; v_gene: TRBV5-1; j_gene: TRBJ1-1; d_gene: -; CDR3nt: TGCACCAGCAGCTTGGCAGCTTTGTCGGGAACGAACACTGAAGCTTTCTTT; CDR3aa: CTSSLAALSGTNTEAFF
abundance: many; v_gene: TRBV6-1; j_gene: TRBJ2-7; d_gene: TRBD1; CDR3nt: TGTGCCAGCGCTTTGACAGGGCCATACGAGCAGTACTTC; CDR3aa: CASALTGPYEQYF
abundance: many; v_gene: TRBV6-2/TRBV6-3; j_gene: TRBJ2-4; d_gene: -; CDR3nt: TGTGCCAGCTCCGACAGAAACATTCAGTACTTC; CDR3aa: CASSDRNIQYF
abundance: many; v_gene: TRBV28; j_gene: TRBJ1-5; d_gene: TRBD1; CDR3nt: TGTGCCAGCAGCCCGACCGGGACAGGGAGGTTGGTGCCCCAGCATTTT; CDR3aa: CASSPTGTGRLVPQHF
abundance: many; v_gene: TRBV29-1; j_gene: TRBJ1-1; d_gene: TRBD1; CDR3nt: TGCAGCGCGAGGTCGGGGACAGGGGAAGCTTTCTTT; CDR3aa: CSARSGTGEAFF
abundance: few; v_gene: TRBV28; j_gene: TRBJ2-7; d_gene: -; CDR3nt: TGTGCCAGCAGCACGGACGGGGCCGCCTACGAGCAGTACTTC; CDR3aa: CASSTDGAAYEQYF
abundance: many; v_gene: TRBV4-1; j_gene: TRBJ1-5; d_gene: TRBD1; CDR3nt: TGCGCCAGCAGCCAAGATGGGACAGGGAGGCAGCCCCAGCATTTT; CDR3aa: CASSQDGTGRQPQHF
abundance: many; v_gene: TRBV7-6; j_gene: TRBJ2-2; d_gene: TRBD1; CDR3nt: TGTGCCAGCAGTTCGGGACAGGGGGCAATCGGGGAGCTGTTTTTT; CDR3aa: CASSSGQGAIGELFF
abundance: -; v_gene: TRBV4-1; j_gene: TRBJ2-5; d_gene: TRBD2; CDR3nt: TGCGCCACCTCCCCGACTAGCGCCCCTTGGACCCAGTACTTC; CDR3aa: CATSPTSAPWTQYF
abundance: many; v_gene: TRBV27; j_gene: TRBJ1-1; d_gene: -; CDR3nt: TGTGCCAGCAGTTTTTTAGGGAGTGGGCCTGAAGCTTTCTTT; CDR3aa: CASSFLGSGPEAFF
abundance: -; v_gene: TRBV7-6; j_gene: TRBJ1-3; d_gene: -; CDR3nt: TGTGCCACCATAGCTGGAAACACCATATATTTT; CDR3aa: CATIAGNTIYF
abundance: many; v_gene: TRBV20-1; j_gene: TRBJ2-1; d_gene: -; CDR3nt: TGCAGTGCTGCCGACCCCGGGTCTGGCGCTTACAATGAGCAGTTCTTC; CDR3aa: CSAADPGSGAYNEQFF
abundance: -; v_gene: TRBV7-9; j_gene: TRBJ2-5; d_gene: -; CDR3nt: TGTGCCAGCAGCTTACCCTGGGACACGCAAGAGACCCAGTACTTC; CDR3aa: CASSLPWDTQETQYF
abundance: many; v_gene: TRBV27; j_gene: TRBJ1-6; d_gene: -; CDR3nt: TGTGCCAGCAGTCAATCCAGGAGCTCCTATAATTCACCCCTCCACTTT; CDR3aa: CASSQSRSSYNSPLHF
abundance: many; v_gene: TRBV11-2; j_gene: TRBJ1-4; d_gene: TRBD1; CDR3nt: TGTGCCAGCACCTCACAGGGGAATGAAAAACTGTTTTTT; CDR3aa: CASTSQGNEKLFF
abundance: -; v_gene: TRBV11-2; j_gene: TRBJ2-7; d_gene: TRBD1; CDR3nt: TGTGCCAGCAGCTTCGGACAGGGGTCACCCTACGAGCAGTACTTC; CDR3aa: CASSFGQGSPYEQYF
abundance: many; v_gene: TRBV30; j_gene: TRBJ2-4; d_gene: -; CDR3nt: TGTGCCTGGAGTGAACGAAACATTCAGTACTTC; CDR3aa: CAWSERNIQYF
abundance: -; v_gene: TRBV7-2; j_gene: TRBJ2-1; d_gene: -; CDR3nt: TGTGCCAGCAGCTTAGATGTGAGCTCCTACAATGAGCAGTTCTTC; CDR3aa: CASSLDVSSYNEQFF
abundance: many; v_gene: TRBV18; j_gene: TRBJ2-3; d_gene: -; CDR3nt: TGTGCCAGCTCACCACAAACGGGGGCAGGAGATACGCAGTATTTT; CDR3aa: CASSPQTGAGDTQYF
abundance: many; v_gene: TRBV5-6; j_gene: TRBJ1-1; d_gene: -; CDR3nt: TGTGCCAGCAGACTTCAGGTCACCACTGAAGCTTTCTTT; CDR3aa: CASRLQVTTEAFF
abundance: many; v_gene: TRBV5-1; j_gene: TRBJ2-1; d_gene: -; CDR3nt: TGCGCCAGCAGCTTGGTTGGCCAACCAACCTACAATGAGCAGTTCTTC; CDR3aa: CASSLVGQPTYNEQFF
abundance: many; v_gene: TRBV20-1; j_gene: TRBJ2-1; d_gene: -; CDR3nt: TGCAGTGCCCGAACGGACCGCCAGTACAATGAGCAGTTCTTC; CDR3aa: CSARTDRQYNEQFF
abundance: -; v_gene: TRBV4-1; j_gene: TRBJ1-4; d_gene: -; CDR3nt: TGCGCCAGCAGCCGCCAGGGGACGGCGGAGGAAAAACTGTTTTTT; CDR3aa: CASSRQGTAEEKLFF
abundance: many; v_gene: TRBV5-1; j_gene: TRBJ1-6; d_gene: -; CDR3nt: TGCGCCAGCAGCGCCGGTTCTACAGGGAATTCACCCCTCCACTTT; CDR3aa: CASSAGSTGNSPLHF
abundance: many; v_gene: TRBV12-3/TRBV12-4; j_gene: TRBJ1-5; d_gene: -; CDR3nt: TGTGCCAGCAGCCCTGACCAGGGTCAGCCCCAGCATTTT; CDR3aa: CASSPDQGQPQHF
abundance: many; v_gene: TRBV20-1; j_gene: TRBJ2-3; d_gene: TRBD2; CDR3nt: TGCAGTGCTGCAGCGGGGGTCGAGCAGTATTTT; CDR3aa: CSAAAGVEQYF
abundance: many; v_gene: TRBV19; j_gene: TRBJ2-1; d_gene: -; CDR3nt: TGTGCCATAGAGGGGGGGGGGCCTGATGAGCAGTTCTTC; CDR3aa: CAIEGGGPDEQFF
abundance: -; v_gene: TRBV21-1; j_gene: TRBJ2-7; d_gene: -; CDR3nt: TGTGCCAGCAGAACCGGGACGGAAAGCTCCTACGAGCAGTACTTC; CDR3aa: CASRTGTESSYEQYF
abundance: many; v_gene: TRBV7-9; j_gene: TRBJ1-2; d_gene: -; CDR3nt: TGTGCCAGCAGCTTAGTTGACTCGTTTAGTGGCTACACCTTC; CDR3aa: CASSLVDSFSGYTF
abundance: many; v_gene: TRBV12-3/TRBV12-4; j_gene: TRBJ1-2; d_gene: -; CDR3nt: TGTGCCAGCAGTCCCGGGACGGGAAACTATGGCTACACCTTC; CDR3aa: CASSPGTGNYGYTF
abundance: -; v_gene: TRBV18; j_gene: TRBJ2-2; d_gene: TRBD1; CDR3nt: TGTGCCAGCTCACCACAGGAGACAGGGGCCTTCACCGGGGAGCTGTTTTTT; CDR3aa: CASSPQETGAFTGELFF
abundance: -; v_gene: TRBV4-2; j_gene: TRBJ1-1; d_gene: TRBD1; CDR3nt: TGTGCCAGCAGCCAAATGTGGACAGGCCGAGAAGCTTTCTTT; CDR3aa: CASSQMWTGREAFF
abundance: many; v_gene: TRBV29-1; j_gene: TRBJ1-4; d_gene: -; CDR3nt: TGCAGCGTTGTGAGCGCAACTAATGAAAAACTGTTTTTT; CDR3aa: CSVVSATNEKLFF
abundance: many; v_gene: TRBV4-2; j_gene: TRBJ2-3; d_gene: -; CDR3nt: TGTGCCAGCAGCCAAGTTGCCGGGGGCCCGACAGATACGCAGTATTTT; CDR3aa: CASSQVAGGPTDTQYF
abundance: many; v_gene: TRBV20-1; j_gene: TRBJ2-5; d_gene: TRBD1; CDR3nt: TGCAGGGCGGACAGGCAAGAGACCCAGTACTTC; CDR3aa: CRADRQETQYF
abundance: many; v_gene: TRBV20-1; j_gene: TRBJ2-1; d_gene: TRBD2; CDR3nt: TGCAGTGCCGAGAACCTTAGCGGGAGCTCCTACAATGAGCAGTTCTTC; CDR3aa: CSAENLSGSSYNEQFF
abundance: many; v_gene: TRBV9; j_gene: TRBJ1-5; d_gene: -; CDR3nt: TGTGCCAGCAGACGTCAGGAAATCGGAAATCAGCCCCAGCATTTT; CDR3aa: CASRRQEIGNQPQHF
abundance: many; v_gene: TRBV5-7; j_gene: TRBJ1-4; d_gene: -; CDR3nt: TGTGCCAGCAGCTTGGGGCCGGTTCGGGAAAAACTGTTTTTT; CDR3aa: CASSLGPVREKLFF
abundance: many; v_gene: TRBV20-1; j_gene: TRBJ2-7; d_gene: -; CDR3nt: TGCAGCGGAGGGATATCGCGGGGCCTTCTCGAGCAGTACTTC; CDR3aa: CSGGISRGLLEQYF
abundance: many; v_gene: TRBV7-9; j_gene: TRBJ2-4; d_gene: TRBD1; CDR3nt: TGTGCCAGCAGCGATCCGGGACAGGGTCCAGCCAAAAACATTCAGTACTTC; CDR3aa: CASSDPGQGPAKNIQYF
abundance: many; v_gene: TRBV11-2; j_gene: TRBJ2-2; d_gene: TRBD2; CDR3nt: TGTGCCAGCAGCTTGGGACTAGCGGATCCCGGGGAGCTGTTTTTT; CDR3aa: CASSLGLADPGELFF